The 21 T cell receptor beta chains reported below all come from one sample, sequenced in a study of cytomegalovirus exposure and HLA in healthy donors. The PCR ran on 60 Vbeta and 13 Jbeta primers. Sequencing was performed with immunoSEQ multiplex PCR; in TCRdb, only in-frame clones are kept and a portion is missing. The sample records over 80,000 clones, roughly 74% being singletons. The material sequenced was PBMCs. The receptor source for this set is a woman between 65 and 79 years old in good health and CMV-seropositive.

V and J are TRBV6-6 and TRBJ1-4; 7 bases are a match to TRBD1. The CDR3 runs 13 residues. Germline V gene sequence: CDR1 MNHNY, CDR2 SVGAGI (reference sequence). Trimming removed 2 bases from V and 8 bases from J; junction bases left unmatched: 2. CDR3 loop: CASSYGTEEKLFF. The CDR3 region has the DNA TGTGCCAGCAGTTACGGGACAGAGGAAAAACTGTTTTTT.

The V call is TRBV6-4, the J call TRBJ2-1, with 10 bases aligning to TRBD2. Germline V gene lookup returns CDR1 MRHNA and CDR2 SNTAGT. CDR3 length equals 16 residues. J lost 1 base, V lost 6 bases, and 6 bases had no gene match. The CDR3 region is CASRPLAGASYNEQFF. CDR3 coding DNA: TGTGCCAGCAGACCCCTAGCGGGGGCTTCCTACAATGAGCAGTTCTTC.

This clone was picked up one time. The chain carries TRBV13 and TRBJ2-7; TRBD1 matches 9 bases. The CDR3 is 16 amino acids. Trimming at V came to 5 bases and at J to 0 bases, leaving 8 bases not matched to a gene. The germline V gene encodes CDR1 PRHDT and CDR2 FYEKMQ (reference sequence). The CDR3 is CASSPTDRGYSYEQYF. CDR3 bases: TGTGCCAGCAGCCCAACAGACAGGGGGTACTCCTACGAGCAGTACTTC.

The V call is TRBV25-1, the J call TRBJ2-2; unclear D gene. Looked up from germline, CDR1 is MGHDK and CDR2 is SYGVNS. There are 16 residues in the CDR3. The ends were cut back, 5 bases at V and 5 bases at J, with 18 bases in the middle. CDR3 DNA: TGTGCCAGCAGTAACTTGAAGTCTCCACGGACCGGGGAGCTGTTTTTT. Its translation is CASSNLKSPRTGELFF.

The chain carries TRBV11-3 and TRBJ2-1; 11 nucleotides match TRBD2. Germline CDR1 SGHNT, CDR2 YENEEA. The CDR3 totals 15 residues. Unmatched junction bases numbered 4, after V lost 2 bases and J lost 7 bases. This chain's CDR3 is CASSLLAGGANEQFF. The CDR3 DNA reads TGTGCCAGCAGCTTACTAGCGGGGGGAGCAAATGAGCAGTTCTTC.

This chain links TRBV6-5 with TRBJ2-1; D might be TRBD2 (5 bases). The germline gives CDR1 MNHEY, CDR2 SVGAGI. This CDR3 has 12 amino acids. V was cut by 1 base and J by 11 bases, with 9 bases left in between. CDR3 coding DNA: TGTGCCAGCAGTTACTTACTCGGGAAGCAGTTCTTC. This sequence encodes CASSYLLGKQFF.

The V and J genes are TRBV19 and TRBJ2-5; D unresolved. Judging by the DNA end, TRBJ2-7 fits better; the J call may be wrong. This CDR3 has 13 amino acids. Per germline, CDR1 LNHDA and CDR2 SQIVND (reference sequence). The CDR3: CASRNGRNYEQYF. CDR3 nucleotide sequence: TGTGCCAGTAGGAACGGCAGAAACTACGAGCAGTACTTC.

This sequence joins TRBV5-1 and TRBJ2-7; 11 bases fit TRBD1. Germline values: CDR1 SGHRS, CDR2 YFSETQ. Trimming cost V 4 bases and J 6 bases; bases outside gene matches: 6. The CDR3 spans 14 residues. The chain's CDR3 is CASSPTGQGGEQYF. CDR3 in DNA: TGCGCCAGCAGCCCCACGGGACAGGGGGGCGAGCAGTACTTC.

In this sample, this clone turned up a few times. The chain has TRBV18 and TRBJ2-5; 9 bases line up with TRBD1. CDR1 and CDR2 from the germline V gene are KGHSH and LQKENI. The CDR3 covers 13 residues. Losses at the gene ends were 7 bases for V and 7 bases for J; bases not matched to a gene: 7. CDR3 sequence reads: CASWTGAGGTQYF. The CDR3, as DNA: TGTGCCAGCTGGACAGGGGCCGGCGGGACCCAGTACTTC.

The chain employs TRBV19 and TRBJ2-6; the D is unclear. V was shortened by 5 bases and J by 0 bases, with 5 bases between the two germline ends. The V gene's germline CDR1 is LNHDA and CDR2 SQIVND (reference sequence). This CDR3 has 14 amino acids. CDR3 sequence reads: CASSQNSGANVLTF. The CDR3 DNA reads TGTGCCAGTAGTCAAAACTCTGGGGCCAACGTCCTGACTTTC.

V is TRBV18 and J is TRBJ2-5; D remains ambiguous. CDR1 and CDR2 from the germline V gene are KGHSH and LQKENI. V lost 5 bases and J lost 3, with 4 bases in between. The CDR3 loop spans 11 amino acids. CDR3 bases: TGTGCCAGCTCAGCGGAAGAGACCCAGTACTTC. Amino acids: CASSAEETQYF.

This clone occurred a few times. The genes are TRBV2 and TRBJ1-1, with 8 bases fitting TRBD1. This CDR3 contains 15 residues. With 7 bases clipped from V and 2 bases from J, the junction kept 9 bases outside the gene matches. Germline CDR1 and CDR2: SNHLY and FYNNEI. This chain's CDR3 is CASNRPGQDNTEAFF. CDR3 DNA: TGTGCCAGCAACCGACCGGGACAGGATAACACTGAAGCTTTCTTT.

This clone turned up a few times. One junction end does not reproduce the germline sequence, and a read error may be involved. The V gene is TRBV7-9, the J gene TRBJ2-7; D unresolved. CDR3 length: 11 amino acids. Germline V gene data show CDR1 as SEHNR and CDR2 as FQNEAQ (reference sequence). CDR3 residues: CASSLGLDMDF. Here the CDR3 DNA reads TGTGCCAGCAGCTTAGGCCTTGACATGGACTTC.

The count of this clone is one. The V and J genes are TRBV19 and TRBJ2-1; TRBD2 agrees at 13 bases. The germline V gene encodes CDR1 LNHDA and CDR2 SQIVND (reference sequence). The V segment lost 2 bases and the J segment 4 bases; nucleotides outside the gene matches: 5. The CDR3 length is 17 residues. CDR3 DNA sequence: TGTGCCAGTAGTATACCTGGGACTAGCGGGATTTACAATGAGCAGTTCTTC. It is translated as CASSIPGTSGIYNEQFF. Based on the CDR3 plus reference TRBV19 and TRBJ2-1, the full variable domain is DGGITQSPKYLFRKEGQNVTLSCEQNLNHDAMYWYRQDPGQGLRLIYYSQIVNDFQKGDIAEGYSVSREKKESFPLTVTSAQKNPTAFYLCASSIPGTSGIYNEQFFGPGTRLTVL.

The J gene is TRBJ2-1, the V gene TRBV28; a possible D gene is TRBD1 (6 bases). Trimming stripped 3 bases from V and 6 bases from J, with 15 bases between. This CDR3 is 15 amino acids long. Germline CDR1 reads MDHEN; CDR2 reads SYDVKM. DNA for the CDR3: TGTGCCAGCAGTTTGCGGACAGTGCTAGCCAATGAGCAGTTCTTC. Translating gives CASSLRTVLANEQFF.

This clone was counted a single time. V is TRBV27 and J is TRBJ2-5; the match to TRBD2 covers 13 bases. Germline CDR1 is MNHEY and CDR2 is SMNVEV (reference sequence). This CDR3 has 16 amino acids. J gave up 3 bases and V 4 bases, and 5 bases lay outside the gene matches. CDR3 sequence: CASSSRGTSGKETQYF. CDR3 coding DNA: TGTGCCAGCAGTTCCCGGGGGACTAGCGGGAAAGAGACCCAGTACTTC.

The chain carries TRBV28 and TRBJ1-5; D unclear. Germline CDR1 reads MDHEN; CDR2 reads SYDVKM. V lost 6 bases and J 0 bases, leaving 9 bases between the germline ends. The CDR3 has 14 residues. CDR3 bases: TGTGCCAGCAGCGGCCAGGATAGCAATCAGCCCCAGCATTTT. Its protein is CASSGQDSNQPQHF.

In nucleotides, the CDR3 is TGTGCCAGCAGCCTCCCGACAGGGAATCGAGAAAAACTGTTTTTT. Protein sequence: CASSLPTGNREKLFF. V usage is TRBV7-9 and J usage is TRBJ1-4, with TRBD1 matching 7 bases. Unmatched junction bases numbered 11, after V lost 5 bases and J lost 8 bases. The germline V gene has CDR1 SEHNR and CDR2 FQNEAQ (reference sequence). The CDR3 loop spans 15 amino acids.

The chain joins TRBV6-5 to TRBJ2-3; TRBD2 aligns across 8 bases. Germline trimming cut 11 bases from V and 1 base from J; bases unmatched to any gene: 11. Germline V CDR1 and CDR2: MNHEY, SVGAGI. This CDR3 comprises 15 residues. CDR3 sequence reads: CAGNFGGAGTDTQYF. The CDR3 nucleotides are TGTGCCGGCAACTTCGGGGGGGCTGGCACAGATACGCAGTATTTT.

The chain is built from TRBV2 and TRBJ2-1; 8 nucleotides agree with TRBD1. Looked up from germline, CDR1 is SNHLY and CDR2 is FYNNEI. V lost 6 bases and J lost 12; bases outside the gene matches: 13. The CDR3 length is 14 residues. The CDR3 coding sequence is TGTGCCAGCAGCTCCGGGACAGGTAACCCCCGGCAGTTCTTC. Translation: CASSSGTGNPRQFF.

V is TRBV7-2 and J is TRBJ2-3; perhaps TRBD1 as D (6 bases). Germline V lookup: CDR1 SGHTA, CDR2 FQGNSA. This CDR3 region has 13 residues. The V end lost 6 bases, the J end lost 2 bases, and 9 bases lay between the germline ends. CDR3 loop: CASSPGATDTQYF. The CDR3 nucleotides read TGTGCCAGCAGTCCAGGGGCCACAGATACGCAGTATTTT.